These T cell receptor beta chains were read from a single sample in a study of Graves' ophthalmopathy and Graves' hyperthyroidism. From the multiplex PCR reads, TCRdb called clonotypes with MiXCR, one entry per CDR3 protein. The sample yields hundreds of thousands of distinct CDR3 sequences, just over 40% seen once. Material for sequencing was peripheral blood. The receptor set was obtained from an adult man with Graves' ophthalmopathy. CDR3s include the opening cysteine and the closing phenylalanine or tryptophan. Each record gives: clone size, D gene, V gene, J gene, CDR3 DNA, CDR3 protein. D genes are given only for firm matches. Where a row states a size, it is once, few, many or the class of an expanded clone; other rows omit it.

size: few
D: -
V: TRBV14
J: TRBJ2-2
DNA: TGTGCCAGCAGCCTGTGGGGCAGGGGAGTCGGGGAGCTGTTTTTT
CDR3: CASSLWGRGVGELFF

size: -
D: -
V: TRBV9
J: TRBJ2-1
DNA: TGCGCCAGCAGAAGACCGGGGAATGAGCAGTTCTTC
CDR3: CASRRPGNEQFF

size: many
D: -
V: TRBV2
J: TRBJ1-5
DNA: TGTGCCAGCAAGAGATCGGGGATCGGGGATCAGCCCCAGCATTTT
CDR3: CASKRSGIGDQPQHF

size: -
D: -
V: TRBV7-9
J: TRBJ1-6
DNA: TGTGCCAGCAGCTTAGGCGTGGGACCCCTCCACTTT
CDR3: CASSLGVGPLHF

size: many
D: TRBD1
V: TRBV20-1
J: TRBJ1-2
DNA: TGCAGTGCCAGGGGGGGCGACTTTAACTATGGCTACACCTTC
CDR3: CSARGGDFNYGYTF

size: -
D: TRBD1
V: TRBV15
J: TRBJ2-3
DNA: TGTGCCACCAGCATGTCCGGGACAGGTGACACAGATACGCAGTATTTT
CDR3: CATSMSGTGDTDTQYF

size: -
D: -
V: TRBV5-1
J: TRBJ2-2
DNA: TGCGCCAGCAGCACCGGGACAACCCGCTGGTTAGAAACCGGGGAGCTGTTTTTT
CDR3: CASSTGTTRWLETGELFF

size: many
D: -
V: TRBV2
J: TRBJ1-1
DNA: TGTGCCAGCAAGGGGGATGAAGCTTTCTTT
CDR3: CASKGDEAFF

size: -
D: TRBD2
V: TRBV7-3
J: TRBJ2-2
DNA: TGTGCCAGCAGCTTAATGGGCGGGAGTTCCCCGAACACCGGGGAGCTGTTTTTT
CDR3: CASSLMGGSSPNTGELFF

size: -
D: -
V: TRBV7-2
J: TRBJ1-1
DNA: TGTGCCAGCAGCATGGGGGGGGTCCCTGAAGCTTTCTTT
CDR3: CASSMGGVPEAFF

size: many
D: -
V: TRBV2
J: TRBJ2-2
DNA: TGTGCCAGCAGGGGTTATGGGGGTCTTAACACCGGGGAGCTGTTTTTT
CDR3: CASRGYGGLNTGELFF

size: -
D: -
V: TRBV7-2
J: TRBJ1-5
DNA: TGTGCCAGCAGCTTTGGCGGGAGGATCGAGCATTTT
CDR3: CASSFGGRIEHF

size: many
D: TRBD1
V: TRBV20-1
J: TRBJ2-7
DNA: TGCAGTGCTAATAACAGGGGAAGGGGCTACGAGCAGTACTTC
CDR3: CSANNRGRGYEQYF

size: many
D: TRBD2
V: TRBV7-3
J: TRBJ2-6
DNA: TGTGCCAGCAGCTCATGGGCCAGCGGGACTAGCGGGAGCTCTGGGGCCAACGTCCTGACTTTC
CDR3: CASSSWASGTSGSSGANVLTF

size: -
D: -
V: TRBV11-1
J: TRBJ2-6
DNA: TGTGCCAGCAGTCCCGGCAGATATTACTCCTCTGGGGCCAACGTCCTGACTTTC
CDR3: CASSPGRYYSSGANVLTF

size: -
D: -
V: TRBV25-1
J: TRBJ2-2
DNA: TGTGCCAGCTTGGGCGGGGGCCGGAACACCGGGGAGCTGTTTTTT
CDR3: CASLGGGRNTGELFF

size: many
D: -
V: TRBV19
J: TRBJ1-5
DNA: TGTGCCAGTAGGCGGAACAGCGTAGGACTCAATCAGCCCCAGCATTTT
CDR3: CASRRNSVGLNQPQHF

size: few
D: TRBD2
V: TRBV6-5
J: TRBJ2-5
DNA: TGTGCCAGCAGCTCGCGGGGGTTGAGAGAGACCCAGTACTTC
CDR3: CASSSRGLRETQYF

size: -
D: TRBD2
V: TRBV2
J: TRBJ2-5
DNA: TGTGCCAGCAGTGTTTCTAGCGGAGCACAAGAGACCCAGTACTTC
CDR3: CASSVSSGAQETQYF

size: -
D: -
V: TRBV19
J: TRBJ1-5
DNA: TGTGCCAGAGGGGGTAGCAATCAGCCCCAGCATTTT
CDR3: CARGGSNQPQHF

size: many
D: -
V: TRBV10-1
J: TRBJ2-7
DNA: TGCGCCACCTACTACGAGCAGTACTTC
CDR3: CATYYEQYF

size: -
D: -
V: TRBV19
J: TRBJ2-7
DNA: TGTGCCAGTAGTATAGTGTGGGGTCCCTACGAGCAGTACTTC
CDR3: CASSIVWGPYEQYF

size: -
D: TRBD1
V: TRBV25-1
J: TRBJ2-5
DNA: TGTGCCAGCAGTGAATATGGGGGACAGCGCTACTTC
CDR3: CASSEYGGQRYF

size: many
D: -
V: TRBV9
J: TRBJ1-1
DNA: TGTGCCAGCAGCTCCCGGGAGGGAAGGGACACTGAAGCTTTCTTT
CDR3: CASSSREGRDTEAFF

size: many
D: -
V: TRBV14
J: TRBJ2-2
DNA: TGTGCCAGCAGCCAGGGGGTTCACGGGGAGCTGTTTTTT
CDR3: CASSQGVHGELFF

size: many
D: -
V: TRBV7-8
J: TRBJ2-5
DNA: TGTGCCAGCAGCTCATCCGAACCTATATCTCGTCTGGAGACCCAGTACTTC
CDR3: CASSSSEPISRLETQYF

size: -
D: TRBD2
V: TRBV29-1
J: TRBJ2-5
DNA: TGCAGCCAATTGCTAGCGGGGAGGGAGACCCAGTACTTC
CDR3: CSQLLAGRETQYF

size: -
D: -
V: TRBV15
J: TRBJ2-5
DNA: TGTGCCACCAGCAGAGATATGGGCAGCGATCAAGAGACCCAGTACTTC
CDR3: CATSRDMGSDQETQYF

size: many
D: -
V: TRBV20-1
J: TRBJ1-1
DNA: TGCAGTGCCCAGGATGGGAACACTGAAGCTTTCTTT
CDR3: CSAQDGNTEAFF

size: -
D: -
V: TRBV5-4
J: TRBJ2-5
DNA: TGTGCCAGCAGCTTGGTCGCAGGGGCCGAGACCCAGTACTTC
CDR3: CASSLVAGAETQYF

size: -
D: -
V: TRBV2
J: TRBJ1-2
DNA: TGTGCCAGCAGGCTCCCCGGGACTCGCTATGGCTACACCTTC
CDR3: CASRLPGTRYGYTF

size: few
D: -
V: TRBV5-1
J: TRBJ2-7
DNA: TGCGCCAGCAGCTTGGAAAGCGGGTCACACTACGAGCAGTACTTC
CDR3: CASSLESGSHYEQYF

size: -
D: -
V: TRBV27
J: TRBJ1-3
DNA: TGTGCCAGCGGATCGTTAACGGGAAACACCATATATTTT
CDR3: CASGSLTGNTIYF

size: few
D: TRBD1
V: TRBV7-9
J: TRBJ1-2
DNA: TGTGCCAGCACTCCCGGGACAGGCCGAAACTATGGCTACACCTTC
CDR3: CASTPGTGRNYGYTF

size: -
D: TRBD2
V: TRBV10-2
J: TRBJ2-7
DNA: TGCGCCACCACACTAGCGGGAGTTCACGAGCAGTACTTC
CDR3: CATTLAGVHEQYF

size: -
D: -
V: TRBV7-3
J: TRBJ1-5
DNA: TGTGCCAGCAGGAACGATCAGGGTAATCAGCCCCAGCATTTT
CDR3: CASRNDQGNQPQHF

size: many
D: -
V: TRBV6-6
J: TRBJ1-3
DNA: TGTGCCACCTCAACCTCGAGGGGAGGAAACACCATATATTTT
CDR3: CATSTSRGGNTIYF

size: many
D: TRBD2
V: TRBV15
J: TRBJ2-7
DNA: TGTGCCACCAGCAGATATAGCGGGAGGCCGGGCTACGAGCAGTACTTC
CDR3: CATSRYSGRPGYEQYF

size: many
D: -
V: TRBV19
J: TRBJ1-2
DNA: TGTGCCAGTAGTACCCAGATTAACTATGGCTACACCTTC
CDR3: CASSTQINYGYTF